What follows describes a single T cell receptor (beta chain). Its antigen is undetermined. This sample is drawn from a study of beta chain features in type 1 diabetes. Study context: Patients shared similar age, gender and cell yields with healthy donors. There were 107,917,701 sorted cells examined across all samples. Study observations and caveats: Across all four CD4+ subsets, people with type 1 diabetes showed modestly shorter TCRB CDR3s. With patients and controls alike, PCR might favor shorter templates to an equal degree.

Central memory, naive, regulatory and stem cell-like memory CD4+ cells were sorted by CD45RO/CCR7/CD25/CD127/CD95/CD27. Germline assignment: CDR1 SGHRS and CDR2 YFSETQ. The CDR3 length is 15 residues. V was trimmed by 0 bases and J by 3 bases, leaving 13 bases between them. Of the isolated RNA, all was reverse transcribed, and so the sequenced material was expressed TCRB transcripts. TCRdb's copy holds only in-frame clones and misses some; the assay was immunoSEQ multiplex PCR. This sample has around 14,000 clones, with approximately 79% found just once. The receptor's source is a woman younger than 35 with type 1 diabetes. The chain recombines TRBV5-1 with TRBJ2-7; D unresolved. The specimen was stem cell memory CD4+ T cells from blood. The CDR3 nucleotides read TGCGCCAGCAGCTTGGGAGGTTTTAAATACTACGAGCAGTACTTC. As protein: CASSLGGFKYYEQYF.